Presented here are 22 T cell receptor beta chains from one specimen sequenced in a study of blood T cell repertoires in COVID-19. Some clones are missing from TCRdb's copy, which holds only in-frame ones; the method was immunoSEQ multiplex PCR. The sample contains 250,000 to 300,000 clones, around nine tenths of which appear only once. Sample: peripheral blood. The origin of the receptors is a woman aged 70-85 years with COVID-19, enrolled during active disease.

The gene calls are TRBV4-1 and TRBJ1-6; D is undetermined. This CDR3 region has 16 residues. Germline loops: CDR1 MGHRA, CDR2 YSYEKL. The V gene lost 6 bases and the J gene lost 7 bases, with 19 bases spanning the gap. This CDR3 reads CASRRSAMGGNSPLHF. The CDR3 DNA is TGCGCCAGCAGGCGATCGGCTATGGGCGGGAATTCACCCCTCCACTTT.

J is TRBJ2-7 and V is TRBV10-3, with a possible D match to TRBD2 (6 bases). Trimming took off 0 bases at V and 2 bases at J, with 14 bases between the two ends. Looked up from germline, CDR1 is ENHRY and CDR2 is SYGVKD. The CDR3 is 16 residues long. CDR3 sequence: CAISESTGEFTYEQYF. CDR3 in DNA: TGTGCCATCAGTGAGTCGACGGGGGAGTTCACCTACGAGCAGTACTTC.

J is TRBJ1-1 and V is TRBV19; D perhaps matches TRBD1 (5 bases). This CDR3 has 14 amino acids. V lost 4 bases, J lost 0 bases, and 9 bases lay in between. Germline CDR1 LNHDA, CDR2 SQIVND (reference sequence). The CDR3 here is CASSTRVMNTEAFF. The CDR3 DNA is TGTGCCAGTAGTACCAGGGTGATGAACACTGAAGCTTTCTTT.

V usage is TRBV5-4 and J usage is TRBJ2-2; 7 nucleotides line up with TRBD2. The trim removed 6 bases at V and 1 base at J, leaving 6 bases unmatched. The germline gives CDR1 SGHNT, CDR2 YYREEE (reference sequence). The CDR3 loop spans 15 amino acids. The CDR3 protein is CASKAGTQNTGELFF. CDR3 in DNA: TGTGCCAGCAAAGCGGGGACTCAGAACACCGGGGAGCTGTTTTTT.

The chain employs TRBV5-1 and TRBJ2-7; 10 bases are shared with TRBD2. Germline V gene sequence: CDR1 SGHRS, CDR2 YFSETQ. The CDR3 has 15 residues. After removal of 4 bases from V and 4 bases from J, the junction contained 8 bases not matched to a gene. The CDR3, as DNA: TGCGCCAGCAGCCTCCTCCCTAGCGGGGGTTACGAGCAGTACTTC. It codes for CASSLLPSGGYEQYF.

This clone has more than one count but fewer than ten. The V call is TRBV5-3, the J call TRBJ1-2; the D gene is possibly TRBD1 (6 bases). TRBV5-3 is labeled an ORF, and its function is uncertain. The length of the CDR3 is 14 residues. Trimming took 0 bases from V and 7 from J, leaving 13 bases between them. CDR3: CARSLARTEGGYTF. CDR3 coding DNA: TGTGCCAGAAGCTTGGCCCGGACAGAGGGTGGCTACACCTTC.

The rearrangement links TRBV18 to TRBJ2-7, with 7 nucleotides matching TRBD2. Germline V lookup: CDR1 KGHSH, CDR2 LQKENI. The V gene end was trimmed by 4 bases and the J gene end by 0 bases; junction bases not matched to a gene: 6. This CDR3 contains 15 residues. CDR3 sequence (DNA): TGTGCCAGCTCACTCCACGGGGGGTCCTCCTACGAGCAGTACTTC. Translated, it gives CASSLHGGSSYEQYF.

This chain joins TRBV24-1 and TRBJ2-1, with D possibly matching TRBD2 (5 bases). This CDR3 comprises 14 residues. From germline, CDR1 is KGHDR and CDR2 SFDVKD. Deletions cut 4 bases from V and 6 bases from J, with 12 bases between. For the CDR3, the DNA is TGTGCCACCAGTGAAAGTTGGGGAGCCAATGAGCAGTTCTTC. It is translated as CATSESWGANEQFF.

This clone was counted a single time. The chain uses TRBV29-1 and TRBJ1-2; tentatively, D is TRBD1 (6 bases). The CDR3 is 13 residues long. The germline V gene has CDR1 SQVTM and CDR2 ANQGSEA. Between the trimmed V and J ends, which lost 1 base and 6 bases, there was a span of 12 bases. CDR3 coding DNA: TGCAGCGTTGAAGTCTCAGGGGCCAATGGCTACACCTTC. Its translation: CSVEVSGANGYTF.

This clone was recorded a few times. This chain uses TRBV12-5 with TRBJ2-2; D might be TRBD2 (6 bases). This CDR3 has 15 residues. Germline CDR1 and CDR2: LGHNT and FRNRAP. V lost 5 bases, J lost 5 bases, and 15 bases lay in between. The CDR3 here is CASGRTQLATGELFF. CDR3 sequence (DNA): TGTGCTAGTGGTCGAACGCAACTAGCAACCGGGGAGCTGTTTTTT.

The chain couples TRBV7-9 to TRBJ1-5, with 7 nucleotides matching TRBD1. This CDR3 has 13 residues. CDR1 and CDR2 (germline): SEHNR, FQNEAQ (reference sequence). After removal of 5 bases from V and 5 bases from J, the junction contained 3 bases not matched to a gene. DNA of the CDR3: TGTGCCAGCAGCCGACAGGGAGATCAGCCCCAGCATTTT. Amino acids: CASSRQGDQPQHF.

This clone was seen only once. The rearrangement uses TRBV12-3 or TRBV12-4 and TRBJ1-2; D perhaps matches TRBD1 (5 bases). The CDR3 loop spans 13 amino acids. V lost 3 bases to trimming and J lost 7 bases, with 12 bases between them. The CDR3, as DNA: TGTGCCAGCAGTTTCCTAGGGGCCGGTGGCTACACCTTC. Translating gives CASSFLGAGGYTF.

CDR3 loop: CASRGTGNQPQHF. The DNA for the CDR3 is TGTGCCAGCAGGGGAACAGGGAACCAGCCCCAGCATTTT. The chain is built from TRBV2 and TRBJ1-5; D perhaps matches TRBD1 (6 bases). Looked up from germline, CDR1 is SNHLY and CDR2 is FYNNEI. This CDR3 region has 13 residues. Trimming took 6 bases from V and 7 from J, leaving 13 bases between them.

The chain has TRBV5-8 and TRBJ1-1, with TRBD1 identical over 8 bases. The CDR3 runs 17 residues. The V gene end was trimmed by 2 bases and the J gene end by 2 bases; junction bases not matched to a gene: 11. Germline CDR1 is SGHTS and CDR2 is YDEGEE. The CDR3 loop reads CASSLYTLTGGNTEAFF. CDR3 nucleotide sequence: TGTGCCAGCAGCTTATACACACTTACAGGGGGAAACACTGAAGCTTTCTTT. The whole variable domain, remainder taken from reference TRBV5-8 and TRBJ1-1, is EAGVTQSPTHLIKTRGQQATLRCSPISGHTSVYWYQQALGLGLQFLLWYDEGEERNRGNFPPRFSGRQFPNYSSELNVNALELEDSALYLCASSLYTLTGGNTEAFFGQGTRLTVV.

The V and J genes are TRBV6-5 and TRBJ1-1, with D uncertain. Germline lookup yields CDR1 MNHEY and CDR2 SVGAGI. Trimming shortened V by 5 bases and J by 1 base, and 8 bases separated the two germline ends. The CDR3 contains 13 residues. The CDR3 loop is CASSTQQNTEAFF. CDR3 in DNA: TGTGCCAGCAGTACACAGCAGAACACTGAAGCTTTCTTT.

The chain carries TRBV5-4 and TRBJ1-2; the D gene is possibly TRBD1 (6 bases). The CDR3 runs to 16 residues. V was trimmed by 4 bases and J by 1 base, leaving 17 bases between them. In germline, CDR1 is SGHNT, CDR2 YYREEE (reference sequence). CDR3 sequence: CASSTIGTFDNYGYTF. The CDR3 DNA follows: TGTGCCAGCAGCACTATTGGGACATTCGATAACTATGGCTACACCTTC.

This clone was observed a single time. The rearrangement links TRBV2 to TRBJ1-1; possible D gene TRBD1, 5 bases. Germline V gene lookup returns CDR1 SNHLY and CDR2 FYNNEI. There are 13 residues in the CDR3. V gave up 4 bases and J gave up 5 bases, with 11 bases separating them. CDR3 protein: CASSGPGRTEAFF. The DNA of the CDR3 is TGTGCCAGCAGTGGCCCAGGGCGAACTGAAGCTTTCTTT.

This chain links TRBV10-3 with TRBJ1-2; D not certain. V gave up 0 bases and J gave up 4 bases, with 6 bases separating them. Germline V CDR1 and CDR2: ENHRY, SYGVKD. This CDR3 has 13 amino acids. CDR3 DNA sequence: TGTGCCATCAGTGAGTCGTCCTTCTATGGCTACACCTTC. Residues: CAISESSFYGYTF.

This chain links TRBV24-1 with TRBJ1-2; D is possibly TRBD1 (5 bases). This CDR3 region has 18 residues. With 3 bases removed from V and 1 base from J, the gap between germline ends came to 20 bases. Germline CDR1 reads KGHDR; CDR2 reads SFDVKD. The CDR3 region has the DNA TGTGCCACCAGTGATACTCCAGGGTCACCCCGCTTTAACTATGGCTACACCTTC. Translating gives CATSDTPGSPRFNYGYTF.

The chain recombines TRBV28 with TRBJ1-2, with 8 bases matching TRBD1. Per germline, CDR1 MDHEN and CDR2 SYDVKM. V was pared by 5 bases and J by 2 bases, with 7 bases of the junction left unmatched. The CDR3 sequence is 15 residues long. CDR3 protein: CASSIIGQGNYGYTF. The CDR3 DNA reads TGTGCCAGCAGTATAATCGGACAGGGAAACTATGGCTACACCTTC.

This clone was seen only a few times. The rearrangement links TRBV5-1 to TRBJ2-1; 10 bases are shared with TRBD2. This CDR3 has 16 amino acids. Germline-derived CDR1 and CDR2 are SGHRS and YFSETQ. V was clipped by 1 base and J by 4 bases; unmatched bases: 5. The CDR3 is CASSLRLAGDYNEQFF. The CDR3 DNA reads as TGCGCCAGCAGCTTGAGGCTAGCGGGGGATTACAATGAGCAGTTCTTC.

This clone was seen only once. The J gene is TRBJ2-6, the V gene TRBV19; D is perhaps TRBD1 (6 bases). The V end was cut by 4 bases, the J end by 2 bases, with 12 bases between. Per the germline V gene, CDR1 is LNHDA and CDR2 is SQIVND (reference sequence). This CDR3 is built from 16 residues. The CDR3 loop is CASSSTGYPGANVLTF. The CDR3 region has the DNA TGTGCCAGTAGTAGCACAGGGTACCCTGGGGCCAACGTCCTGACTTTC.